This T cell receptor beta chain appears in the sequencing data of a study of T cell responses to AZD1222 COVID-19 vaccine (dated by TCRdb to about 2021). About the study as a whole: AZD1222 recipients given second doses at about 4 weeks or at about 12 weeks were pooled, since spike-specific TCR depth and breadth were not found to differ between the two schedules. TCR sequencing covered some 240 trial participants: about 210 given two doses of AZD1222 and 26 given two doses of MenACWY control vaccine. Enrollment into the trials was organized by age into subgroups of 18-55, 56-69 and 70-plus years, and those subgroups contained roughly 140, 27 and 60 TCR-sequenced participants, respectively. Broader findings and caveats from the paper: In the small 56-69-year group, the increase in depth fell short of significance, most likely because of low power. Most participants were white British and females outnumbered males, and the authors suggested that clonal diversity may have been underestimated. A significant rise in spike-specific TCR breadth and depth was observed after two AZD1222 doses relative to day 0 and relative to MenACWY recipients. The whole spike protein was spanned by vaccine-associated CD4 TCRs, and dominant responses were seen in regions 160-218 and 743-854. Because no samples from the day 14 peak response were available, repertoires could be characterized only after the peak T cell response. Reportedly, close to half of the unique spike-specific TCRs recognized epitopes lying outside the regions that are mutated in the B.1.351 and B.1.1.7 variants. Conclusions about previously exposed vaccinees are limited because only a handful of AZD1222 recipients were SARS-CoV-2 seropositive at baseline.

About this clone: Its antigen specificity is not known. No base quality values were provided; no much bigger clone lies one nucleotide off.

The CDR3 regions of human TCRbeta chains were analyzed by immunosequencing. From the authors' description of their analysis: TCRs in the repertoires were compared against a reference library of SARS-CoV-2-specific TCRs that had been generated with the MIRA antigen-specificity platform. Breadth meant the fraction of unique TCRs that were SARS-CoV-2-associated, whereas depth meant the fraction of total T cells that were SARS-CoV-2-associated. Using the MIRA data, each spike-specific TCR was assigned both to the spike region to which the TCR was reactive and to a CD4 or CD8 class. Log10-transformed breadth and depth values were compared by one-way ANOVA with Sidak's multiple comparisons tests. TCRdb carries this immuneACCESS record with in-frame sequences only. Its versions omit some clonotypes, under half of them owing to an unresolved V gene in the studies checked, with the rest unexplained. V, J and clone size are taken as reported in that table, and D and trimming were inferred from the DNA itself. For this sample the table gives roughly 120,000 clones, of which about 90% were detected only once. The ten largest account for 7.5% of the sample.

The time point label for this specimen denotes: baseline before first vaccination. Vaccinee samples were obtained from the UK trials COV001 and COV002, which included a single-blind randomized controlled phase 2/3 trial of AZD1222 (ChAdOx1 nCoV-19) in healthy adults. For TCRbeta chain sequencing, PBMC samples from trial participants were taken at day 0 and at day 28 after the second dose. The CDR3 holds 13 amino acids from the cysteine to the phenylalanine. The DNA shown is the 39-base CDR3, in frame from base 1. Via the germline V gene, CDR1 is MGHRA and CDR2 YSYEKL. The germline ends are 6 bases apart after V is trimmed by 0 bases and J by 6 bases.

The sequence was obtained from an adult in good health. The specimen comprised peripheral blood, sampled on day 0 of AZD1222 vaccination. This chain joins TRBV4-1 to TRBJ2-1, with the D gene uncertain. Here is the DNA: TGCGCCAGCAGCCAAGAAGACGGCAATGAGCAGTTCTTC. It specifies CASSQEDGNEQFF.